This TCR beta chain was recovered during a study of blood T cell repertoires in COVID-19. The wider study: PBMCs, B-cell-depleted T cells, or T cells were the source of the cDNA or gDNA that made up the material.

Only in-frame clones appear in the TCRdb table, and some are missing; sequencing was by immunoSEQ multiplex PCR. The sample shows approximately 300,000 clones, around 85% of them seen only once. This CDR3 region has 19 residues. The V segment lost 0 bases and the J segment 8 bases; nucleotides outside the gene matches: 14. Germline V gene sequence: CDR1 ENHRY, CDR2 SYGVKD. This study enrolled people aged about 18 to 100 from around 26 US geographic areas. The study counted Cohort 3 donors as recovered given two negative PCRs, clearance, or symptom resolution. The sequence was obtained from a woman aged 25 to 39 who had recovered from COVID-19. Input material: PBMCs or T cells enriched from blood (not recorded which). This sequence joins TRBV10-3 and TRBJ2-1, with 12 bases that match TRBD2. CDR3: CAISESPFPLAGGGDEQFF. The CDR3, as DNA: TGTGCCATCAGTGAGTCCCCATTCCCTCTAGCGGGAGGGGGGGATGAGCAGTTCTTC.